The 32 T cell receptor beta chains below all came from one sample that was sequenced in a study of STAT5B mutations in CD4+ large granular lymphocyte leukemia. Assay used: immunoSEQ multiplex PCR; TCRdb lists only in-frame clones, some missing. Of approximately 30,000 clones detected, roughly three quarters appear once; the ten largest clones hold around 2%. The sequenced sample consisted of CD4+ T cells from blood buffy coats. Receptor source: a human donor in good health.

V usage is TRBV10-3 and J usage is TRBJ1-1, with TRBD1 as a possible D gene (5 bases). CDR1 is ENHRY, CDR2 SYGVKD, per germline. The V end lost 3 bases, the J end lost 1 base, and 12 bases lay between the germline ends. There are 15 residues in the CDR3. CDR3: CAISDTGATNTEAFF. The CDR3 nucleotides are TGTGCCATCAGTGACACCGGGGCGACGAACACTGAAGCTTTCTTT.

This clone has just a few counts. V and J are TRBV29-1 and TRBJ2-2; D tentatively reads TRBD1 or TRBD2 (5 bases each). With 4 bases removed from V and 4 bases from J, the gap between germline ends came to 16 bases. The CDR3 is 15 residues long. The germline CDR1 and CDR2 sequences are SQVTM and ANQGSEA. The CDR3 nucleotides read TGCAGCGTTGGTCCCGGGACGCCGCCCACCGGGGAGCTGTTTTTT. As protein: CSVGPGTPPTGELFF.

The genes are TRBV5-1 and TRBJ2-2; 11 nucleotides line up with TRBD1. V gave up 4 bases and J gave up 3 bases; unmatched junction bases: 5. Looked up from germline, CDR1 is SGHRS and CDR2 is YFSETQ. The CDR3 spans 16 residues. CDR3 protein: CASSIGQGADTGELFF. CDR3 sequence (DNA): TGCGCCAGCAGCATCGGACAGGGGGCGGACACCGGGGAGCTGTTTTTT.

This clone was seen only a few times. The chain employs TRBV30 and TRBJ2-2; D is perhaps TRBD1 (5 bases). Germline lookup yields CDR1 GTSNPN and CDR2 SVGIG (reference sequence). This CDR3 is built from 14 residues. The V end lost 4 bases, the J end lost 1 base, and 10 bases lay between the germline ends. CDR3 bases: TGTGCCTGGATGCAGGGTTTGAACACCGGGGAGCTGTTTTTT. It translates to CAWMQGLNTGELFF.

This clone was counted once. The chain is built from TRBV11-2 and TRBJ2-2; D gene uncertain. The V end lost 6 bases, the J end lost 4 bases, and 12 bases lay between the germline ends. CDR1 and CDR2 from the germline V gene are SGHAT and FQNNGV. This CDR3 has 14 residues. The CDR3 loop is CASRDQLGTGELFF. The CDR3, as DNA: TGTGCCAGCAGGGATCAACTGGGCACCGGGGAGCTGTTTTTT.

The rearrangement links TRBV5-1 to TRBJ2-1; 9 nucleotides line up with TRBD2. The CDR3 is made up of 15 amino acids. After removal of 4 bases from V and 9 bases from J, the junction contained 11 bases not matched to a gene. Germline CDR1 is SGHRS and CDR2 is YFSETQ. The CDR3 here is CASSPGSGGQGEQFF. The CDR3 DNA is TGCGCCAGCAGCCCTGGGAGCGGGGGGCAGGGTGAGCAGTTCTTC.

The chain carries TRBV18 and TRBJ2-3; D perhaps matches TRBD2 (5 bases). The CDR3 is 15 residues long. CDR1 is KGHSH and CDR2 is LQKENI in the germline V gene. V dropped 4 bases and J dropped 1 base, with 12 bases sitting between them. The CDR3 nucleotides are TGTGCCAGCTCACGGCAGGTGGGAGGCACAGATACGCAGTATTTT. Amino acids: CASSRQVGGTDTQYF.

The rearrangement links TRBV6-5 to TRBJ2-7; 7 positions agree with TRBD2. The junction had 12 bases not matched to a gene; V was cut back by 5 bases and J by 5 bases. Germline V gene data show CDR1 as MNHEY and CDR2 as SVGAGI. The length of the CDR3 is 15 residues. Here the CDR3 reads CASSGMGRGGDEQYF. CDR3 DNA: TGTGCCAGCAGTGGGATGGGGAGGGGAGGCGACGAGCAGTACTTC.

The DNA for the CDR3 is TGTGCCATCAGCGACAGGGCCCAAAGCACAGATACGCAGTATTTT. This encodes CAISDRAQSTDTQYF. The chain links TRBV10-3 to TRBJ2-3; 7 bases are shared with TRBD1. V dropped 6 bases and J dropped 0; count of bases not matched to a gene: 6. The germline V gene has CDR1 ENHRY and CDR2 SYGVKD. This CDR3 region has 15 residues.

This chain uses TRBV5-6 with TRBJ2-1; no clear D. Between the trimmed V and J ends, which lost 4 bases and 5 bases, there was a span of 16 bases. This CDR3 spans 15 amino acids. CDR1 and CDR2 from the germline V gene are SGHDT and YYEEEE. The CDR3 region is CASSNRVLLDNEQFF. CDR3 sequence (DNA): TGTGCCAGCAGCAACCGGGTCCTTTTAGACAATGAGCAGTTCTTC.

The genes are TRBV4-3 and TRBJ1-2, with TRBD1 as a possible D gene (6 bases). The V end lost 0 bases, the J end lost 8 bases, and 22 bases lay between the germline ends. This CDR3 contains 17 residues. The germline CDR1 and CDR2 sequences are LGHNA and YSLEER. CDR3 DNA: TGCGCCAGCAGCCAAGATTCCCTGATGACAGGCCTGGGGGGCTACACCTTC. Its protein is CASSQDSLMTGLGGYTF.

J is TRBJ2-7 and V is TRBV11-2; D may be TRBD2 (6 bases). Per the germline V gene, CDR1 is SGHAT and CDR2 is FQNNGV. V was pared by 4 bases and J by 5 bases, with 15 bases between. The CDR3 loop spans 14 amino acids. The CDR3 sequence is CASSSPGLPHEQYF. The CDR3 DNA sequence: TGTGCCAGCAGCTCCCCGGGACTGCCCCACGAGCAGTACTTC. The variable domain in full, with the rest retrieved from reference TRBV11-2 and TRBJ2-7, is EAGVAQSPRYKIIEKRQSVAFWCNPISGHATLYWYQQILGQGPKLLIQFQNNGVVDDSQLPKDRFSAERLKGVDSTLKIQPAKLEDSAVYLCASSSPGLPHEQYFGPGTRLTVT.

This chain joins TRBV6-8 and TRBJ1-4; maybe TRBD1 (5 bases). From germline, CDR1 is MNHGY and CDR2 SAAAGT. The CDR3 consists of 13 residues. Trimming took off 9 bases at V and 3 bases at J, with 11 bases between the two ends. The CDR3 loop reads CASTGGSNEKLFF. Here the CDR3 DNA reads TGTGCCAGTACGGGGGGTTCTAATGAAAAACTGTTTTTT.

The chain couples TRBV7-2 to TRBJ2-1, with TRBD2 matching over 10 bases. The trim removed 3 bases at V and 10 bases at J, leaving 9 bases unmatched. The germline V gene encodes CDR1 SGHTA and CDR2 FQGNSA. This CDR3 spans 15 amino acids. CDR3 bases: TGTGCCAGCAGCTTCTCTAGCGGGGGCGACCTGGAGCAGTTCTTC. Amino acids: CASSFSSGGDLEQFF.

This sequence joins TRBV7-3 and TRBJ2-3; no firm D call. Trimming removed 4 bases at V and 8 bases at J, with 10 bases between. The germline V gene encodes CDR1 SGHTA and CDR2 FQGTGA. CDR3 length equals 12 residues. CDR3 nucleotides: TGTGCCAGCAGCTCAAGCTACGGTACGCAGTATTTT. This codes for CASSSSYGTQYF.

The rearrangement links TRBV18 to TRBJ1-6, with 10 bases that match TRBD1. The V gene's germline CDR1 is KGHSH and CDR2 LQKENI. The CDR3 length is 14 residues. V gave up 4 bases and J gave up 7 bases; unmatched junction bases: 1. The CDR3: CASSLDRGNSPLHF. CDR3 coding DNA: TGTGCCAGCTCACTGGACAGGGGGAATTCACCCCTCCACTTT.

CDR3 coding DNA: TGCGCCAGCAAGCAGGGCCCAGGGACAGATACGCAGTATTTT. Translation gives CASKQGPGTDTQYF. The rearrangement uses TRBV23-1 and TRBJ2-3; possible D gene TRBD1, 5 bases. TRBV23-1 is an ORF, and what it does is uncertain. The CDR3 has 14 residues. With 7 bases removed from V and 3 bases from J, the gap between germline ends came to 14 bases.

The V gene is TRBV29-1, the J gene TRBJ2-1; D perhaps matches TRBD2 (5 bases). The germline gives CDR1 SQVTM, CDR2 ANQGSEA. This CDR3 contains 13 residues. Trimming stripped 4 bases from V and 9 bases from J, with 16 bases between. CDR3 nucleotides: TGCAGCGTTGTCGGGGTGGCAGGCGGTGAGCAGTTCTTC. Translation: CSVVGVAGGEQFF.

This rearrangement joins TRBV6-6 to TRBJ2-1; D may be TRBD1 or TRBD2 (5 bases each). Trimming stripped 9 bases from V and 2 bases from J, with 11 bases between. The germline V gene encodes CDR1 MNHNY and CDR2 SVGAGI (reference sequence). The CDR3 sequence is 13 residues long. The CDR3 coding sequence is TGTGCCAGTCGGGGCAGGGCCTACAATGAGCAGTTCTTC. Translation: CASRGRAYNEQFF.

J is TRBJ1-1 and V is TRBV5-1, with a weak D call TRBD1 (6 bases). Germline CDR1 reads SGHRS; CDR2 reads YFSETQ. This CDR3 region has 16 residues. V was pared by 2 bases and J by 0 bases, with 14 bases between. CDR3 loop: CASSFDNTGLNTEAFF. DNA for the CDR3: TGCGCCAGCAGCTTCGATAATACAGGGTTGAACACTGAAGCTTTCTTT.

For this clone: One end of the junction varies from germline; a read error may be responsible. The J gene is TRBJ1-4, the V gene TRBV7-7; D call uncertain. CDR3 size: 16 residues. The germline CDR1 and CDR2 sequences are SSHAT and FNYEAQ (reference sequence). The CDR3 nucleotides are TGTGCTAGCAGCCCCCGAGGGTCAAGGGTTATGGAAAAACTGTTTTTT. Translating gives CASSPRGSRVMEKLFF.

Turning to this clone: At one end the junction does not follow the germline gene, possibly because of a read error. The rearrangement uses TRBV7-2 and TRBJ2-2; D perhaps matches TRBD1 (5 bases). The CDR3 length is 14 residues. The V gene's germline CDR1 is SGHTA and CDR2 FQGNSA. For the CDR3, the DNA is TGTGCCAGCACCTTAGGCAGGGCTCCCGGGGAGCTGTTTTTT. As protein: CASTLGRAPGELFF. Combining the CDR3 with reference TRBV7-2 and TRBJ2-2 gives the whole variable domain GAGVSQSPSNKVTEKGKDVELRCDPISGHTALYWYRQSLGQGLEFLIYFQGNSAPDKSGLPSDRFSAERTGGSVSTLTIQRTQQEDSAVYLCASTLGRAPGELFFGEGSRLTVL.

The chain carries TRBV7-2 and TRBJ2-2, with D tentatively TRBD1 or TRBD2 (5 bases each). V dropped 4 bases and J dropped 6 bases, with 18 bases sitting between them. From germline, CDR1 is SGHTA and CDR2 FQGNSA. The CDR3 consists of 16 residues. Written as DNA, the CDR3 is TGTGCCAGCAGCTCCCTCACACCCCGGGGCGCCGGGGAGCTGTTTTTT. Protein: CASSSLTPRGAGELFF.

This sequence joins TRBV5-1 and TRBJ2-6; tentatively, D is TRBD1 or TRBD2 (5 bases each). V was cut by 4 bases and J by 1 base, with 12 bases left in between. CDR1 and CDR2 from the germline V gene are SGHRS and YFSETQ. This CDR3 spans 16 amino acids. This CDR3 is CASSMGTASGANVLTF. Here the CDR3 DNA reads TGCGCCAGCAGCATGGGGACGGCTTCTGGGGCCAACGTCCTGACTTTC.

The chain uses TRBV25-1 and TRBJ1-2; D not certain. V gave up 3 bases and J gave up 0 bases, with 11 bases separating them. The V gene's germline CDR1 is MGHDK and CDR2 SYGVNS. The CDR3 sequence is 15 residues long. The CDR3 bases are TGTGCCAGCAGTGATCCAGGACTGACTAACTATGGCTACACCTTC. Its protein is CASSDPGLTNYGYTF.

The rearrangement links TRBV21-1 to TRBJ2-7; the D call TRBD1 from the table was never checked on the DNA. TRBV21-1 is marked as a pseudogene. CDR3 length: 16 residues. The CDR3 reads CASTTPWKRGDYEQYF. In DNA form, the CDR3 reads TGTGCCAGCACCACTCCCTGGAAAAGGGGCGACTACGAGCAGTACTTC.

Turning to this clone: A junction boundary mismatches the germline segment, possibly from a read error. The chain joins TRBV7-8 to TRBJ2-7; weak D call: TRBD2 (6 bases). The CDR3 has 13 amino acids. In germline, CDR1 is SGHVS, CDR2 FQNEAQ. CDR3 region: CASSLARQSGGDF. The DNA for the CDR3 is TGTGCCAGCAGCTTAGCGCGCCAGTCCGGAGGGGACTTC.

For the CDR3, the DNA is TGTGCCAGCACCCTAACCGGAGGAGACACTGGTGAAGCTTTCTTT. It codes for CASTLTGGDTGEAFF. The J gene is TRBJ1-1, the V gene TRBV9, with unresolved D. The germline gives CDR1 SGDLS, CDR2 YYNGEE. The V gene lost 6 bases and the J gene lost 7 bases, with 22 bases spanning the gap. There are 15 residues in the CDR3.

This rearrangement joins TRBV6-6 to TRBJ2-2, with TRBD2 matching 7 bases. This CDR3 comprises 16 residues. Germline CDR1 and CDR2: MNHNY and SVGAGI (reference sequence). The ends lost 4 bases at V and 4 bases at J; junction bases unmatched: 9. The CDR3 protein is CASSFSGASGTGELFF. The CDR3 DNA sequence: TGTGCCAGCAGTTTTTCCGGGGCTAGCGGCACCGGGGAGCTGTTTTTT.

The V call is TRBV23-1, the J call TRBJ1-2; D unresolved. TRBV23-1 is assigned to the ORF class and has an uncertain function. The V end lost 2 bases, the J end lost 2 bases, and 15 bases lay between the germline ends. The CDR3 sequence is 16 residues long. CDR3 sequence reads: CASSQTRLGMNYGYTF. DNA of the CDR3: TGCGCCAGCAGTCAAACCCGATTAGGTATGAACTATGGCTACACCTTC.

This chain joins TRBV25-1 and TRBJ2-3, with 7 bases matching TRBD1. V shed 11 bases, J shed 7 bases, and the junction held 18 bases outside the gene matches. Per the germline V gene, CDR1 is MGHDK and CDR2 is SYGVNS. The CDR3 loop spans 15 amino acids. The CDR3 DNA sequence: TGTGCCGTCACCGGGACAGTGGGAATGGTGAATACGCAGTATTTT. It encodes CAVTGTVGMVNTQYF. Variable domain in full (rest from reference TRBV25-1 and TRBJ2-3): EADIYQTPRYLVIGTGKKITLECSQTMGHDKMYWYQQDPGMELHLIHYSYGVNSTEKGDLSSESTVSRIRTEHFPLTLESARPSHTSQYLCAVTGTVGMVNTQYFGPGTRLTVL.

The rearrangement joins TRBV5-4 to TRBJ2-5; D is possibly TRBD1 (7 bases). V lost 4 bases and J 1 base, leaving 14 bases between the germline ends. CDR1 and CDR2 from the germline V gene are SGHNT and YYREEE (reference sequence). This CDR3 spans 15 amino acids. The CDR3 region is CASSAGQPLQETQYF. CDR3 sequence (DNA): TGTGCCAGCAGCGCGGGACAGCCTCTCCAAGAGACCCAGTACTTC.